The entry below describes one TCR beta chain. The antigen is not known. The junction and the germline gene differ at one end; a read error may be behind it. Viral peptide pool expansion of antigen-specific CD4+ T cells preceded sequencing in the ViraFEST assay. Researchers isolated CD4+ T cells once 9 to 11 days of culture had elapsed. Two-dose vaccination with either BNT162b2 or mRNA-1273 was given to the participants. These data come from a study of vaccination effects on CD4 cells after COVID-19. Study-wide results and limits: At late timepoints after vaccination, vaccine- and infection-induced clones shrank markedly.

The CDR3 loop spans 14 amino acids. The germline V gene has CDR1 SGHAT and CDR2 FQNNGV. Repertoires were generated with immunoSEQ multiplex PCR, while TCRdb's copy carries only in-frame clones and drops some. The table includes 40,000 to 50,000 clones, 65% to 75% detected once. The chain links TRBV11-2 to TRBJ1-4, with 7 bases matching TRBD1. Here the sequenced sample was CD4+ T cells from PBMCs cultured with HCoV-OC43 spike peptides, taken after COVID-19 vaccination. Sample subset: HCoV-OC43 spike overlapping peptide pool stimulation. This clonotype was obtained from a human donor who received a COVID-19 vaccine. The CDR3 DNA reads TGTGCCAGCAGCCTAGACAGGGCTAGTGAAAAACTGTTTTTT. It translates to CASSLDRASEKLFF.